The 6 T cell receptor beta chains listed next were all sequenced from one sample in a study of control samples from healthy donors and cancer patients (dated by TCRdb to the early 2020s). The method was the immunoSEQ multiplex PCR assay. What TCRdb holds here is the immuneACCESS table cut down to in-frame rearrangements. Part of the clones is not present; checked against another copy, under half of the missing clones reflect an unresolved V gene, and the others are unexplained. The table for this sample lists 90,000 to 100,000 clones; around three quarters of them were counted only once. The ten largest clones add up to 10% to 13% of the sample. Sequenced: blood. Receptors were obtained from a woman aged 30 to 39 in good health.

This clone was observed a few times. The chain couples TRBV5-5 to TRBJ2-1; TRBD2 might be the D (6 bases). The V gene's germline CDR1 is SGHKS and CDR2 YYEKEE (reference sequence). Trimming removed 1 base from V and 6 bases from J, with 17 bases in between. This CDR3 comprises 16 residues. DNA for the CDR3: TGTGCCAGCAGCTTGTACTCGGCCTGGCGGGGCAATGAGCAGTTCTTC. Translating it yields CASSLYSAWRGNEQFF.

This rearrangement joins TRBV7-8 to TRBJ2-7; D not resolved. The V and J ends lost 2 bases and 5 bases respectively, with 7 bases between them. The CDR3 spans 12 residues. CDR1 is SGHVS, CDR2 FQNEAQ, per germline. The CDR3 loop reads CASSLLGNEQYF. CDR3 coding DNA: TGTGCCAGCAGCTTACTAGGGAACGAGCAGTACTTC.

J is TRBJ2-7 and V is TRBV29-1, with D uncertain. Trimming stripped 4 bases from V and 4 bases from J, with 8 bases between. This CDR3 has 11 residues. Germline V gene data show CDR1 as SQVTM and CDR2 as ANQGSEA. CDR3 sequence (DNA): TGCAGCGTTGTTGCATTGTACGAGCAGTACTTC. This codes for CSVVALYEQYF.

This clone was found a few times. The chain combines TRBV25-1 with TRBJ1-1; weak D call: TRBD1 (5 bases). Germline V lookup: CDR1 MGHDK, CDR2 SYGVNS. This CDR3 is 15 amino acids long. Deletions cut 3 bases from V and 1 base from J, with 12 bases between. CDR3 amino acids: CASSEMGTTNTEAFF. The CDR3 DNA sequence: TGTGCCAGCAGTGAGATGGGGACCACGAACACTGAAGCTTTCTTT.

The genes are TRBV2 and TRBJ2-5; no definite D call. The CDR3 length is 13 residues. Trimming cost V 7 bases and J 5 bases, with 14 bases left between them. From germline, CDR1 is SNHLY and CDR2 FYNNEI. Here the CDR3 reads CASNMRPRETQYF. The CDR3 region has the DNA TGTGCCAGCAACATGAGGCCAAGGGAGACCCAGTACTTC.

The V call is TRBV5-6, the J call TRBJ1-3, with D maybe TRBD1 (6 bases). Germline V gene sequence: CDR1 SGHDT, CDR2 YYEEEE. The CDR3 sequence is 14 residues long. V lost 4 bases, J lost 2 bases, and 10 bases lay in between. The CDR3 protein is CASSAGGPGNTIYF. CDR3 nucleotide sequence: TGTGCCAGCAGCGCGGGGGGGCCTGGAAACACCATATATTTT.